This passage covers 16 T cell receptor beta chains from one sample sequenced in a study of cytomegalovirus exposure and HLA in healthy donors (dated by TCRdb to between 2016 and 2019). Library preparation was by the immunoSEQ multiplex PCR assay. The multiplex PCR relied on a mix of 60 forward primers for TCR Vbeta segments and 13 reverse primers for TCR Jbeta segments. The immuneACCESS repertoire file appears here via TCRdb, limited to in-frame rearrangements. These files lack a portion of the clones; in checked studies, under half of the deficit traces to unresolved V genes, and the cause of the others is not known. The sample records 99,000 or so clones, roughly 12% of which are singletons. 16% of the sample comes from the top ten. Sequencing was carried out using PBMCs. These receptors were taken from a man aged 40-49 years in good health and CMV-seropositive.

This chain's CDR3 is CASSVDGTFTYEQYF. The CDR3 DNA follows: TGTGCCAGCAGCGTAGACGGGACATTCACCTACGAGCAGTACTTC. The rearrangement links TRBV9 to TRBJ2-7, with D tentatively TRBD1 (6 bases). Per germline, CDR1 SGDLS and CDR2 YYNGEE. V dropped 0 bases and J dropped 2 bases, with 12 bases sitting between them. CDR3 size: 15 residues. The variable domain in full, completed from reference TRBV9 and TRBJ2-7, reads DSGVTQTPKHLITATGQRVTLRCSPRSGDLSVYWYQQSLDQGLQFLIQYYNGEERAKGNILERFSAQQFPDLHSELNLSSLELGDSALYFCASSVDGTFTYEQYFGPGTRLTVT.

The table lists this clone with a few counts. J is TRBJ2-7 and V is TRBV18; D is ambiguous. Between the trimmed V and J ends, which lost 2 bases and 7 bases, there was a span of 12 bases. CDR1 KGHSH and CDR2 LQKENI come from the germline V gene. The CDR3 has 13 residues. This chain's CDR3 is CASSPNSLREQYF. Written as DNA, the CDR3 is TGTGCCAGCTCACCAAACTCTCTCAGGGAGCAGTACTTC.

V is TRBV10-3 and J is TRBJ2-1, with 8 bases that match TRBD1. With V trimmed by 9 bases and J by 2 bases, 15 bases remained unmatched. The length of the CDR3 is 17 residues. Germline-derived CDR1 and CDR2 are ENHRY and SYGVKD. CDR3 region: CAMKAGGRGTPYNEQFF. CDR3 in DNA: TGTGCCATGAAGGCAGGGGGCCGAGGAACCCCCTACAATGAGCAGTTCTTC.

The chain combines TRBV19 with TRBJ1-1; D perhaps matches TRBD1 (5 bases). The germline CDR1 and CDR2 sequences are LNHDA and SQIVND (reference sequence). The CDR3 is 14 amino acids. Trimming shortened V by 2 bases and J by 4 bases, and 11 bases separated the two germline ends. The CDR3 region has the DNA TGTGCCAGTAGTATACCCCAGGGAATCACTGAAGCTTTCTTT. This sequence encodes CASSIPQGITEAFF. Drawing the rest from reference TRBV19 and TRBJ1-1, the complete variable domain is DGGITQSPKYLFRKEGQNVTLSCEQNLNHDAMYWYRQDPGQGLRLIYYSQIVNDFQKGDIAEGYSVSREKKESFPLTVTSAQKNPTAFYLCASSIPQGITEAFFGQGTRLTVV.

A few counts support this clone. The rearrangement uses TRBV5-6 and TRBJ2-5, with 8 nucleotides matching TRBD1. This CDR3 has 16 residues. J was trimmed by 1 base and V by 0 bases; bases with no gene match: 5. The germline V gene encodes CDR1 SGHDT and CDR2 YYEEEE. Here the CDR3 reads CASSLAAGTGQETQYF. The CDR3 DNA sequence: TGTGCCAGCAGCTTGGCCGCCGGGACAGGCCAAGAGACCCAGTACTTC.

The CDR3 sequence: CASSYSSGRALGEQYF. CDR3 nucleotides: TGCGCCAGCAGCTACTCTAGCGGGAGGGCCTTGGGGGAGCAGTACTTC. This chain connects TRBV5-1 to TRBJ2-7, with TRBD2 identical over 12 bases. The trim removed 3 bases at V and 7 bases at J, leaving 11 bases unmatched. CDR3 size: 16 residues. The germline V gene encodes CDR1 SGHRS and CDR2 YFSETQ.

The chain is built from TRBV5-1 and TRBJ2-3; the match to TRBD1 covers 7 bases. Germline V CDR1 and CDR2: SGHRS, YFSETQ. The CDR3 length is 16 residues. J gave up 0 bases and V 1 base, and 5 bases lay outside the gene matches. DNA of the CDR3: TGCGCCAGCAGCTTGTTTGGGACAGCGAGCACAGATACGCAGTATTTT. Translation: CASSLFGTASTDTQYF. The whole variable domain, filled in from reference TRBV5-1 and TRBJ2-3, reads KAGVTQTPRYLIKTRGQQVTLSCSPISGHRSVSWYQQTPGQGLQFLFEYFSETQRNKGNFPGRFSGRQFSNSRSEMNVSTLELGDSALYLCASSLFGTASTDTQYFGPGTRLTVL.

V gene TRBV5-8 combines with J gene TRBJ2-3; no clear D. CDR1 SGHTS and CDR2 YDEGEE come from the germline V gene. This CDR3 contains 14 residues. V dropped 4 bases and J dropped 0 bases, with 9 bases sitting between them. CDR3: CASSVVGSTDTQYF. CDR3 DNA sequence: TGTGCCAGCAGCGTTGTCGGGAGCACAGATACGCAGTATTTT.

This clone has more than one count but fewer than ten. The V call is TRBV27, the J call TRBJ2-4; 10 positions match TRBD1. This CDR3 is built from 16 residues. The trim removed 5 bases at V and 0 bases at J, leaving 4 bases unmatched. Germline V gene lookup returns CDR1 MNHEY and CDR2 SMNVEV (reference sequence). The CDR3 DNA follows: TGTGCCAGCAGTCCCGACAGGGGGCTAGCCAAAAACATTCAGTACTTC. It codes for CASSPDRGLAKNIQYF.

V and J are TRBV2 and TRBJ2-2; D is undetermined. CDR3 length: 14 amino acids. Germline CDR1 SNHLY, CDR2 FYNNEI. V lost 5 bases to trimming and J lost 1 base, with 8 bases between them. CDR3 amino acids: CASSPNLNTGELFF. The CDR3 coding sequence is TGTGCCAGCAGTCCTAATTTGAACACCGGGGAGCTGTTTTTT. Variable domain in full (rest from reference TRBV2 and TRBJ2-2): EPEVTQTPSHQVTQMGQEVILRCVPISNHLYFYWYRQILGQKVEFLVSFYNNEISEKSEIFDDQFSVERPDGSNFTLKIRSTKLEDSAMYFCASSPNLNTGELFFGEGSRLTVL.

This clone was seen a few times. The V call is TRBV30, the J call TRBJ2-7; D might be TRBD2 (5 bases). Trimming took 3 bases from V and 2 from J, leaving 8 bases between them. This CDR3 contains 12 residues. Looked up from germline, CDR1 is GTSNPN and CDR2 is SVGIG (reference sequence). The CDR3 DNA is TGTGCCTGGAGCGGGGTAACCTACGAGCAGTACTTC. Its protein is CAWSGVTYEQYF.

The CDR3 DNA follows: TGTGCCAGCAGCCCCCAGCGGGAGAACACCGGGGAGCTGTTTTTT. Translation gives CASSPQRENTGELFF. V gene TRBV9 combines with J gene TRBJ2-2; 7 bases are a match to TRBD2. V shed 4 bases and J 1 base; nucleotides not matched to a gene: 4. This CDR3 region has 15 residues. Germline V gene data show CDR1 as SGDLS and CDR2 as YYNGEE.

This clone was found a few times. The CDR3 spells CASSPPGQGAPGYTF. DNA for the CDR3: TGTGCCAGCAGTCCCCCGGGGCAGGGGGCGCCTGGCTACACCTTC. The chain combines TRBV28 with TRBJ1-2; 8 bases map to TRBD1. CDR3 length: 15 residues. Germline CDR1 reads MDHEN; CDR2 reads SYDVKM. V shed 5 bases, J shed 7 bases, and the junction held 12 bases outside the gene matches.

This clone was seen a handful of times. The chain is built from TRBV30 and TRBJ1-1, with 7 bases aligning to TRBD1. Trimming took 5 bases from V and 2 from J; bases not matched to a gene: 5. Per the germline V gene, CDR1 is GTSNPN and CDR2 is SVGIG (reference sequence). CDR3 length equals 13 residues. This CDR3 is CAWDRAINTEAFF. CDR3 DNA: TGTGCCTGGGACAGGGCGATAAACACTGAAGCTTTCTTT.

The chain uses TRBV5-1 and TRBJ2-3, with 10 nucleotides matching TRBD2. The CDR3 covers 17 residues. CDR1 and CDR2 from the germline V gene are SGHRS and YFSETQ. V gave up 0 bases and J gave up 2 bases; unmatched junction bases: 6. The DNA of the CDR3 is TGCGCCAGCAGCTTGGGTCTAGCGGGAGAGTCCACAGATACGCAGTATTTT. Its translation is CASSLGLAGESTDTQYF.

The rearrangement links TRBV12-2 to TRBJ1-1; the DNA was not used to check the table's D call, TRBD1. TRBV12-2 is a listed pseudogene. The CDR3 sequence is 21 residues long. The CDR3 protein is CASRLGQEKPRGPMLNTEAFF. Here the CDR3 DNA reads TGTGCAAGTCGCTTAGGACAGGAAAAGCCTAGAGGCCCAATGCTGAACACTGAAGCTTTCTTT.